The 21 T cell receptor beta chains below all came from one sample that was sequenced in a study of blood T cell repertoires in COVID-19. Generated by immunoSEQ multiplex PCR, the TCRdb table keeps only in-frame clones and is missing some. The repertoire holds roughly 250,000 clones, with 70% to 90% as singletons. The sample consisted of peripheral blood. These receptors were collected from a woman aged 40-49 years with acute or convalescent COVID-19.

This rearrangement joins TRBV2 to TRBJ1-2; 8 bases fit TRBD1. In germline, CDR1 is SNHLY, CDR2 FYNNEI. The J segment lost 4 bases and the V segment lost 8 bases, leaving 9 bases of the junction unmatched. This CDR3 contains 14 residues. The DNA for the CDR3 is TGTGCCAGCTCCACGACAGGGGACACCTATGGCTACACCTTC. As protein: CASSTTGDTYGYTF.

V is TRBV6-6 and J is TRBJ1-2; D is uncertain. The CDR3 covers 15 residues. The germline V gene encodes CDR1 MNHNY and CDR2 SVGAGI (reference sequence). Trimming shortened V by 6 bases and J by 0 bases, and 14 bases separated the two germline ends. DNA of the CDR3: TGTGCCAGCAGCTCGTCGACAAAACCTAACTATGGCTACACCTTC. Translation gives CASSSSTKPNYGYTF.

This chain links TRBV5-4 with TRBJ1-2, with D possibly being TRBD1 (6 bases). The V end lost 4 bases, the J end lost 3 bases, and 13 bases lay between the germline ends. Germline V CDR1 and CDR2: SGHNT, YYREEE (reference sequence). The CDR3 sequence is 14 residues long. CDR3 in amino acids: CASSTQGTDYGYTF. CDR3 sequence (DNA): TGTGCCAGCAGCACCCAGGGGACCGACTATGGCTACACCTTC.

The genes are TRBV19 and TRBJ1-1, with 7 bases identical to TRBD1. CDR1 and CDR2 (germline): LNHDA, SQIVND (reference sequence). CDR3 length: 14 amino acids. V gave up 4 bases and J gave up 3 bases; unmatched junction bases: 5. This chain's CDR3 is CASSSGTADTEAFF. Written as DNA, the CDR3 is TGTGCCAGTAGTAGCGGGACAGCCGACACTGAAGCTTTCTTT.

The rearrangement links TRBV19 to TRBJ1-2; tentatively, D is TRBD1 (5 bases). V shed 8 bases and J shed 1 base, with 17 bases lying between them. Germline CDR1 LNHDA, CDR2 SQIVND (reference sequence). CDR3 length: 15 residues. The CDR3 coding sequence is TGTGCCAGTCGAACAGGAAACCTTTTTAACTATGGCTACACCTTC. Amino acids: CASRTGNLFNYGYTF.

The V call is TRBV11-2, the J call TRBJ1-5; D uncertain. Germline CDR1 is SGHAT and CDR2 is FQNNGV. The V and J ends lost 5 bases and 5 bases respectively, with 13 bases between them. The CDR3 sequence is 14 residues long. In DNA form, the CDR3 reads TGTGCCAGCAGCCCCCGGTCGTTGGATCAGCCCCAGCATTTT. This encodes CASSPRSLDQPQHF.

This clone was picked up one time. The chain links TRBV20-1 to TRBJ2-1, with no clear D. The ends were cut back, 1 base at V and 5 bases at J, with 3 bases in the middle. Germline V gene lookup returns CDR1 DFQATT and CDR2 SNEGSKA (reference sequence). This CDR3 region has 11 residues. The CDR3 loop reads CSARADNEQFF. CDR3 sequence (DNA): TGCAGTGCTAGAGCGGACAATGAGCAGTTCTTC.

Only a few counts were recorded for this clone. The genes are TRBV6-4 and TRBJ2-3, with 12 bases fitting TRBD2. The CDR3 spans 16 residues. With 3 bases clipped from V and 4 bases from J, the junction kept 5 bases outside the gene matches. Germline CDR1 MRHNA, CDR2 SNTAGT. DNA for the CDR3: TGTGCCAGCAGTGAGGCTAGCGGGGGGGCCCCAGATACGCAGTATTTT. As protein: CASSEASGGAPDTQYF.

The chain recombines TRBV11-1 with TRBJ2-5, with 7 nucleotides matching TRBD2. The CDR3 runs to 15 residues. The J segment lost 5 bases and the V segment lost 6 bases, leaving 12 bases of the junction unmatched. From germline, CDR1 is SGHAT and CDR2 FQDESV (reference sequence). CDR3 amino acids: CASRGRSGDRETQYF. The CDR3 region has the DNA TGTGCCAGCAGGGGGAGGAGCGGGGATAGGGAGACCCAGTACTTC.

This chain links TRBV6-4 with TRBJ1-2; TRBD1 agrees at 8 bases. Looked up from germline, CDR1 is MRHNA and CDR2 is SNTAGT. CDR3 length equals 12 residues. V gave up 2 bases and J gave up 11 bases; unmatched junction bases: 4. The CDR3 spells CASSDGTGPYTF. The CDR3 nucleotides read TGTGCCAGCAGTGACGGGACAGGCCCTTACACCTTC.

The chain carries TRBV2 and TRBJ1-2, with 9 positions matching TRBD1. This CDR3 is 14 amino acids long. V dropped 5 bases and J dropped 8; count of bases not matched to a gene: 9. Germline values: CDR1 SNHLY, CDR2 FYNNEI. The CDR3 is CASSNPQGAGGYTF. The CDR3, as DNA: TGTGCCAGCAGTAATCCACAGGGGGCGGGCGGCTACACCTTC.

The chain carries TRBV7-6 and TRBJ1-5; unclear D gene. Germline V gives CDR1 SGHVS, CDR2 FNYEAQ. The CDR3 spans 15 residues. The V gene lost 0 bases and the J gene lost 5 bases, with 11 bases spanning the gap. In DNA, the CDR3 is TGTGCCAGCAGCTTAGCGTATGGGGAGGATCAGCCCCAGCATTTT. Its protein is CASSLAYGEDQPQHF.

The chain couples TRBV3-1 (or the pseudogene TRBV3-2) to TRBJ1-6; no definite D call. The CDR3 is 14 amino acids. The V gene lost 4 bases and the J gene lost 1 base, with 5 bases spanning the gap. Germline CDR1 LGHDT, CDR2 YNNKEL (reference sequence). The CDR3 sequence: CASSPRSYNSPLHF. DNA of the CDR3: TGTGCCAGCAGCCCTAGGTCCTATAATTCACCCCTCCACTTT.

For the CDR3, the DNA is TGTGCCAGTAGAAAGATGAAGGGGGACAGAGAGACCCAGTACTTC. Amino acid sequence: CASRKMKGDRETQYF. The V and J genes are TRBV19 and TRBJ2-5, with 7 bases that match TRBD1. The germline V gene has CDR1 LNHDA and CDR2 SQIVND (reference sequence). The junction had 11 bases not matched to a gene; V was cut back by 6 bases and J by 4 bases. This CDR3 comprises 15 residues.

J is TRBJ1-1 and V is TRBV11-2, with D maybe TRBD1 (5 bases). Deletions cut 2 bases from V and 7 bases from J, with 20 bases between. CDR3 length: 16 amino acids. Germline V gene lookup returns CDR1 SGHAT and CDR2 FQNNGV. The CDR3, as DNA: TGTGCCAGCAGCTTATTCCGTGGGGGGACGGGAGGTGAAGCTTTCTTT. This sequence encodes CASSLFRGGTGGEAFF. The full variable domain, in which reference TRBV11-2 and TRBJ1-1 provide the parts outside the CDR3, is EAGVAQSPRYKIIEKRQSVAFWCNPISGHATLYWYQQILGQGPKLLIQFQNNGVVDDSQLPKDRFSAERLKGVDSTLKIQPAKLEDSAVYLCASSLFRGGTGGEAFFGQGTRLTVV.

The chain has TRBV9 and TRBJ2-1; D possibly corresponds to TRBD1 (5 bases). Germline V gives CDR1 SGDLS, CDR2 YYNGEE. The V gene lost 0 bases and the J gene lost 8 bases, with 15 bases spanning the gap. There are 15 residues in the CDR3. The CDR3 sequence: CASSVGGQGKDEQFF. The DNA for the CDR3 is TGTGCCAGCAGCGTAGGAGGTCAGGGAAAGGATGAGCAGTTCTTC.

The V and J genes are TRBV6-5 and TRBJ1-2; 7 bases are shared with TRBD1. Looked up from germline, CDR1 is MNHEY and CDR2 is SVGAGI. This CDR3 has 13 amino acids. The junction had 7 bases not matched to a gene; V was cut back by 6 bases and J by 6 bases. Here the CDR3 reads CASRQTGWDGYTF. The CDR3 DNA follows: TGTGCCAGCAGACAGACAGGGTGGGATGGCTACACCTTC.

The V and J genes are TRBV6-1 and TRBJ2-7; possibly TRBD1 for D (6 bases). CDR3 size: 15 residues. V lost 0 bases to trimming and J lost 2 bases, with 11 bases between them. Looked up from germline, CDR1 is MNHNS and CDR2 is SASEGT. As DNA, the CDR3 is TGTGCCAGCAGTGAAGCGGGGGCAGGGACCTACGAGCAGTACGTC. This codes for CASSEAGAGTYEQYV.

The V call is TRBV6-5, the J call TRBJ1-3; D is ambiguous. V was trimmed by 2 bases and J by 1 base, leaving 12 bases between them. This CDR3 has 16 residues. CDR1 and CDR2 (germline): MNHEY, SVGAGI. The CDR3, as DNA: TGTGCCAGCAGTTACACCCCCTCCCAGTCTGGAAACACCATATATTTT. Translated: CASSYTPSQSGNTIYF.

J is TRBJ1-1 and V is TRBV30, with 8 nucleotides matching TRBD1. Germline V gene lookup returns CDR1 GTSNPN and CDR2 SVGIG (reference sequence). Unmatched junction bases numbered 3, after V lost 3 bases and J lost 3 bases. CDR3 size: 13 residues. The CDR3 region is CAWRRDRHTEAFF. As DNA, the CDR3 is TGTGCCTGGAGGAGGGACAGGCACACTGAAGCTTTCTTT.

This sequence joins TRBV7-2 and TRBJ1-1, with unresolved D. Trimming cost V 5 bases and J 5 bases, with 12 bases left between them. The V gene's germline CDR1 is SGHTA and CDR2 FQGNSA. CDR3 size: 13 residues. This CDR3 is CASSTQRRTEAFF. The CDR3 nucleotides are TGTGCCAGCAGCACCCAGAGGAGGACTGAAGCTTTCTTT.